Listed below are T cell receptor beta chains from one sample, sequenced in a study of cytomegalovirus exposure and HLA in healthy donors. TCRdb's table, derived via immunoSEQ multiplex PCR, lists solely in-frame clones and lacks some. The sample consists of approximately 130,000 clones, 65% to 85% of them appearing once. Sequenced sample: PBMCs. The receptors shown here come from a middle-aged woman in good health and CMV-seronegative. Each CDR3 is given with its conserved first and last residue. A D gene is named only where the DNA matches it firmly. Clone size is stated in some rows and not others, as once, few, many or a class when expanded.

cdr3_nt: TGTGCCAGTAGTAGAGCCGGGACTTTTGAAAAACTGTTTTTT; cdr3_aa: CASSRAGTFEKLFF; clone_size: NA; j_call: TRBJ1-4; d_call: NA; v_call: TRBV19
cdr3_nt: TGTGCCAGTAGGGACGGGGGACAGGGTGTAAAGACCCAGTACTTC; cdr3_aa: CASRDGGQGVKTQYF; clone_size: medium-sized; j_call: TRBJ2-5; d_call: TRBD1; v_call: TRBV7-9
cdr3_nt: TGTGCCAGCAGTGACGGCTCACACTCTGGGGCCAACGGCCTGACTTTC; cdr3_aa: CASSDGSHSGANGLTF; clone_size: NA; j_call: TRBJ2-6; d_call: NA; v_call: TRBV6-4
cdr3_nt: TGTGCCAGCGGCCTCAGGACAGGCCTCACTGAAGCTTTCTTT; cdr3_aa: CASGLRTGLTEAFF; clone_size: NA; j_call: TRBJ1-1; d_call: TRBD1; v_call: TRBV27
cdr3_nt: TGTGCCAGCAGCTTAGGGGACTTTCCCCCCACAGATACGCAGTATTTT; cdr3_aa: CASSLGDFPPTDTQYF; clone_size: NA; j_call: TRBJ2-3; d_call: NA; v_call: TRBV7-6
cdr3_nt: TGCGCCAGCAGCCCGGGACAGGGGTTCACCGGGGAGCTGTTTTTT; cdr3_aa: CASSPGQGFTGELFF; clone_size: NA; j_call: TRBJ2-2; d_call: TRBD1; v_call: TRBV5-1
cdr3_nt: TGTGCCAGCAGCTTAGGGGGAGGCTATGGCTACACCTTC; cdr3_aa: CASSLGGGYGYTF; clone_size: NA; j_call: TRBJ1-2; d_call: NA; v_call: TRBV11-2
cdr3_nt: TGTGCCAGCAGTGTGGACAGGGGGGCCTACGAGCAGTACTTC; cdr3_aa: CASSVDRGAYEQYF; clone_size: NA; j_call: TRBJ2-7; d_call: TRBD1; v_call: TRBV6-5
cdr3_nt: TGTGCCAGCAGCACGAGTTCCCAAGAGACCCAGTACTTC; cdr3_aa: CASSTSSQETQYF; clone_size: NA; j_call: TRBJ2-5; d_call: NA; v_call: TRBV21-1
cdr3_nt: TGTGCCAGCAGTCGACAGGCTGACTATGGCTACACCTTC; cdr3_aa: CASSRQADYGYTF; clone_size: NA; j_call: TRBJ1-2; d_call: NA; v_call: TRBV6-6
cdr3_nt: TGTGCCAGCAGTTACCCGGGACTAGCGGGAGCTGAGCAGTTCTTC; cdr3_aa: CASSYPGLAGAEQFF; clone_size: once; j_call: TRBJ2-1; d_call: TRBD2; v_call: TRBV6-5
cdr3_nt: TGTGCCAGCACTTTAGGGGGCTCGGGCACTGAAGCTTTCTTT; cdr3_aa: CASTLGGSGTEAFF; clone_size: NA; j_call: TRBJ1-1; d_call: TRBD1; v_call: TRBV6-5
cdr3_nt: TGTGCCAGCGGGGACAGGTGGTCGGGGGCTGAAGCTTTCTTT; cdr3_aa: CASGDRWSGAEAFF; clone_size: few; j_call: TRBJ1-1; d_call: TRBD1; v_call: TRBV2
cdr3_nt: TGTGCCAGCAGCTTTACAGGGGGCTATGGCTACACCTTC; cdr3_aa: CASSFTGGYGYTF; clone_size: NA; j_call: TRBJ1-2; d_call: TRBD1; v_call: TRBV11-3
cdr3_nt: TGTGCCAGCAGCTCTAGACCGGGGGACAATGAGCAGTTCTTC; cdr3_aa: CASSSRPGDNEQFF; clone_size: NA; j_call: TRBJ2-1; d_call: NA; v_call: TRBV13
cdr3_nt: TGTGCCAGCAGCTTGAGCGGGGGGAAAGAGACCCAGTACTTC; cdr3_aa: CASSLSGGKETQYF; clone_size: few; j_call: TRBJ2-5; d_call: TRBD2; v_call: TRBV7-2
cdr3_nt: TGTGCCAGCCAGACAGGGTTGGCAACTAATGAAAAACTGTTTTTT; cdr3_aa: CASQTGLATNEKLFF; clone_size: NA; j_call: TRBJ1-4; d_call: TRBD1; v_call: TRBV6-1
cdr3_nt: TGCGCCAGCAGCCCACCTAGCGAGAACACTGAAGCTTTCTTT; cdr3_aa: CASSPPSENTEAFF; clone_size: NA; j_call: TRBJ1-1; d_call: NA; v_call: TRBV5-1
cdr3_nt: TGTGCCAGCAGTGATCCCGGACAAGGCTCAGGAAAACTGTTTTTT; cdr3_aa: CASSDPGQGSGKLFF; clone_size: NA; j_call: TRBJ1-4; d_call: NA; v_call: TRBV25-1
cdr3_nt: TGCGCCAGCAGCCTTGACAGGGCCCCCAAGGGCTCCTACGAGCAGTACTTC; cdr3_aa: CASSLDRAPKGSYEQYF; clone_size: NA; j_call: TRBJ2-7; d_call: TRBD1; v_call: TRBV5-1
cdr3_nt: TGTGCCAGCAGCGCCACAGGGCCGGCTAATGAAAAACTGTTTTTT; cdr3_aa: CASSATGPANEKLFF; clone_size: NA; j_call: TRBJ1-4; d_call: NA; v_call: TRBV5-6
cdr3_nt: TGTGCCAGTGCATACGTCGGAGCGGTCTACGAGCAGTACTTC; cdr3_aa: CASAYVGAVYEQYF; clone_size: NA; j_call: TRBJ2-7; d_call: NA; v_call: TRBV19
cdr3_nt: TGTGCCAGCAGTCCGGTAACAGGGAACTCCTACGAGCAGTACTTC; cdr3_aa: CASSPVTGNSYEQYF; clone_size: few; j_call: TRBJ2-7; d_call: NA; v_call: TRBV27
cdr3_nt: TGTGCCAGTAGTATCACAGGGAATGGCAATCAGCCCCAGCATTTT; cdr3_aa: CASSITGNGNQPQHF; clone_size: NA; j_call: TRBJ1-5; d_call: NA; v_call: TRBV19
cdr3_nt: TGTGCCACAAGCGACCCCGGTCCTGAAAAACTGTTTTTT; cdr3_aa: CATSDPGPEKLFF; clone_size: NA; j_call: TRBJ1-4; d_call: NA; v_call: TRBV19
cdr3_nt: TGTGCCAGCAGCTTCAGCCCCGCGAGACTAGCGGTCTACAATGAGCAGTTCTTC; cdr3_aa: CASSFSPARLAVYNEQFF; clone_size: NA; j_call: TRBJ2-1; d_call: TRBD2; v_call: TRBV11-2
cdr3_nt: TGTTCCAGCAGCATACAGGGACCCCAAGAGACCCAGTACTTC; cdr3_aa: CSSSIQGPQETQYF; clone_size: NA; j_call: TRBJ2-5; d_call: NA; v_call: TRBV7-9
cdr3_nt: TGTGCCAGCAGCTTATCGACAGCCTACGAGCAGTACTTC; cdr3_aa: CASSLSTAYEQYF; clone_size: NA; j_call: TRBJ2-7; d_call: NA; v_call: TRBV7-6
cdr3_nt: TGTGCCAGCAGTAGAACCACAGGGGCTGATTCACCCCTCCACTTT; cdr3_aa: CASSRTTGADSPLHF; clone_size: NA; j_call: TRBJ1-6; d_call: TRBD1; v_call: TRBV27
cdr3_nt: TGCGCCAGCAGTTTCCAGGGGGAAGATACGCAGTATTTT; cdr3_aa: CASSFQGEDTQYF; clone_size: NA; j_call: TRBJ2-3; d_call: TRBD1; v_call: TRBV10-1
cdr3_nt: TGTGCCAGCAGTCCTATGACAGGGGCAATCTCCTACGAGCAGTACTTC; cdr3_aa: CASSPMTGAISYEQYF; clone_size: once; j_call: TRBJ2-7; d_call: TRBD1; v_call: TRBV28
cdr3_nt: TGTGCCACCAATAAACAGGGGACAGATACGCAGTATTTT; cdr3_aa: CATNKQGTDTQYF; clone_size: NA; j_call: TRBJ2-3; d_call: TRBD1; v_call: TRBV6-1
cdr3_nt: TGTGCCAGCAGTGACGGGGGGCTTCGCAATCAGCCCCAGCATTTT; cdr3_aa: CASSDGGLRNQPQHF; clone_size: NA; j_call: TRBJ1-5; d_call: NA; v_call: TRBV2
cdr3_nt: TGCGCCAGCAGGATAGCGGGGGAGTACAATGAGCAGTTCTTC; cdr3_aa: CASRIAGEYNEQFF; clone_size: NA; j_call: TRBJ2-1; d_call: TRBD2; v_call: TRBV5-1
cdr3_nt: TGTGCCAGCAGTTACGTAGTCGGGGAGAACACCATATATTTT; cdr3_aa: CASSYVVGENTIYF; clone_size: NA; j_call: TRBJ1-3; d_call: NA; v_call: TRBV6-6
cdr3_nt: TGTGCCAGCAGCTTAGGACAGTATTATGGCTACACCTTC; cdr3_aa: CASSLGQYYGYTF; clone_size: NA; j_call: TRBJ1-2; d_call: NA; v_call: TRBV27
cdr3_nt: TGTGCCAGTAGTATGGGAGCTAGCAATCAGCCCCAGCATTTT; cdr3_aa: CASSMGASNQPQHF; clone_size: NA; j_call: TRBJ1-5; d_call: NA; v_call: TRBV19
cdr3_nt: TGTGCCAGCAGTGAAGCTTCGGGGAGGTCCTACGAGCAGTACTTC; cdr3_aa: CASSEASGRSYEQYF; clone_size: NA; j_call: TRBJ2-7; d_call: NA; v_call: TRBV2
cdr3_nt: TGTGCCAGCAGCTTGGGGTGGTCTGGGGCCAACGGCCTGACTTTC; cdr3_aa: CASSLGWSGANGLTF; clone_size: NA; j_call: TRBJ2-6; d_call: NA; v_call: TRBV5-6
cdr3_nt: TGTGCCTGGAGTTCTCGCAGGGGAGGGACCGGGGAGCTGTTTTTT; cdr3_aa: CAWSSRRGGTGELFF; clone_size: NA; j_call: TRBJ2-2; d_call: NA; v_call: TRBV30
cdr3_nt: TGTGCCAGTAGTACGGACACCACTAACTATGGCTACACCTTC; cdr3_aa: CASSTDTTNYGYTF; clone_size: NA; j_call: TRBJ1-2; d_call: NA; v_call: TRBV19